These 22 T cell receptor beta chains came from one sample sequenced in a study of beta chain features in type 1 diabetes. Study-wide results and caveats: All four CD4+ subsets from Type 1 diabetes patients carried moderately but significantly shorter TCRB CDR3s.

The authors reverse transcribed all of the isolated RNA, so sequencing captured expressed TCRB transcripts. The table came from immunoSEQ multiplex PCR; TCRdb's copy has only in-frame clones and leaves some out. Here the sample spans about 16,000 clones, approximately 70% being singletons. These receptors are not linked to any known antigen. The sequenced sample was stem cell memory CD4+ T cells from blood. The receptors shown here come from a man aged 30 to 45 with type 1 diabetes.

This clone was observed a single time. The junction departs from germline at one end; a sequencing error may be responsible. This chain links TRBV2 with TRBJ1-2; D unresolved. CDR1 SNHLY and CDR2 FYNNEI come from the germline V gene. The CDR3 totals 14 residues. Here the CDR3 DNA reads TGTGCCAGCAGTGAACCGCCGGGGATGTCAGGTGACGCCTTC. Its protein is CASSEPPGMSGDAF.

The chain has TRBV7-2 and TRBJ2-3, with D perhaps matching TRBD2 (5 bases). Trimming removed 5 bases from V and 2 bases from J, with 11 bases in between. Germline values: CDR1 SGHTA, CDR2 FQGNSA. The CDR3 consists of 14 residues. The CDR3 is CASSARALTDTQYF. The CDR3 bases are TGTGCCAGCAGCGCGCGGGCTCTCACAGATACGCAGTATTTT.

This chain links TRBV11-2 with TRBJ2-7; perhaps TRBD2 as D (5 bases). Germline V gene data show CDR1 as SGHAT and CDR2 as FQNNGV. The germline V and J ends were trimmed by 5 bases and 5 bases, with 7 bases remaining between them. This CDR3 has 11 residues. CDR3: CASSLADEQYF. DNA of the CDR3: TGTGCCAGCAGCCTAGCCGACGAGCAGTACTTC.

V gene TRBV7-2 combines with J gene TRBJ2-1, with TRBD2 matching 7 bases. With V trimmed by 4 bases and J by 5 bases, 2 bases remained unmatched. Germline assignment: CDR1 SGHTA and CDR2 FQGNSA. The length of the CDR3 is 13 residues. The CDR3: CASSWAGDNEQFF. The CDR3 DNA sequence: TGTGCCAGCAGCTGGGCGGGGGACAATGAGCAGTTCTTC. The whole variable domain, filled in from reference TRBV7-2 and TRBJ2-1, reads GAGVSQSPSNKVTEKGKDVELRCDPISGHTALYWYRQSLGQGLEFLIYFQGNSAPDKSGLPSDRFSAERTGGSVSTLTIQRTQQEDSAVYLCASSWAGDNEQFFGPGTRLTVL.

This clone has only a few counts. The chain joins TRBV19 to TRBJ1-5; 7 nucleotides align to TRBD1. The trim removed 6 bases at V and 4 bases at J, leaving 12 bases unmatched. Germline V gives CDR1 LNHDA, CDR2 SQIVND (reference sequence). The CDR3 runs 16 residues. This CDR3 is CASSRREGARNQPQHF. As DNA, the CDR3 is TGTGCCAGTAGCCGAAGAGAGGGGGCAAGGAATCAGCCCCAGCATTTT.

The chain uses TRBV5-1 and TRBJ2-3; TRBD2 might be the D (6 bases). Trimming pared 3 bases from V and 4 bases from J, leaving 9 bases between. Germline CDR1 reads SGHRS; CDR2 reads YFSETQ. The CDR3 is 13 amino acids. CDR3 nucleotides: TGCGCCAGCAGCTCCGGGGAGGCAGATACGCAGTATTTT. Its protein product is CASSSGEADTQYF.

The chain links TRBV6-1 to TRBJ1-3; D unresolved. This CDR3 has 14 amino acids. The germline gives CDR1 MNHNS, CDR2 SASEGT. The V end was cut by 5 bases, the J end by 1 base, with 9 bases between. CDR3 residues: CASSLSVSGNTIYF. Here the CDR3 DNA reads TGTGCCAGCAGTCTCTCAGTATCTGGAAACACCATATATTTT.

The V and J genes are TRBV29-1 and TRBJ2-5; perhaps TRBD2 as D (6 bases). CDR1 is SQVTM, CDR2 ANQGSEA, per germline. V was clipped by 7 bases and J by 4 bases, with 19 bases between them. The CDR3 length is 14 residues. The CDR3 nucleotides are TGCAGCGCCGGCCGCGACACCGGGGGAGAGACCCAGTACTTC. Its protein product is CSAGRDTGGETQYF.

The chain couples TRBV7-2 to TRBJ1-1, with a possible D match to TRBD1 (5 bases). This CDR3 region has 15 residues. Trimming cost V 0 bases and J 5 bases, with 13 bases left between them. Per the germline V gene, CDR1 is SGHTA and CDR2 is FQGNSA. CDR3 sequence reads: CASSLASGWVTEAFF. As DNA, the CDR3 is TGTGCCAGCAGCTTAGCGTCAGGGTGGGTAACTGAAGCTTTCTTT.

J is TRBJ1-2 and V is TRBV2, with D unclear. Looked up from germline, CDR1 is SNHLY and CDR2 is FYNNEI. The CDR3 totals 12 residues. With 3 bases removed from V and 6 bases from J, the gap between germline ends came to 8 bases. The CDR3 DNA reads as TGTGCCAGCAGTGAGGAGGGTGATGGCTACACCTTC. Translation: CASSEEGDGYTF. Using reference TRBV2 and TRBJ1-2 for the parts outside the CDR3, the full variable domain is EPEVTQTPSHQVTQMGQEVILRCVPISNHLYFYWYRQILGQKVEFLVSFYNNEISEKSEIFDDQFSVERPDGSNFTLKIRSTKLEDSAMYFCASSEEGDGYTFGSGTRLTVV.

The chain has TRBV4-2 and TRBJ1-2; 7 nucleotides line up with TRBD1. The junction had 6 bases not matched to a gene; V was cut back by 0 bases and J by 8 bases. The CDR3 contains 14 residues. Germline loops: CDR1 LGHNA, CDR2 YNFKEQ. In DNA, the CDR3 is TGTGCCAGCAGCCAAGATAGGCAGGGGGGAGGCTACACCTTC. Protein sequence: CASSQDRQGGGYTF.

CDR3 amino acids: CSVETPRREGYTF. DNA of the CDR3: TGCAGCGTTGAGACCCCAAGGAGGGAAGGCTACACCTTC. The chain combines TRBV29-1 with TRBJ1-2; D remains unclear. The V gene lost 3 bases and the J gene lost 8 bases, with 16 bases spanning the gap. Germline CDR1 and CDR2: SQVTM and ANQGSEA. The CDR3 spans 13 residues.

The chain joins TRBV2 to TRBJ2-7; 13 bases map to TRBD2. In germline, CDR1 is SNHLY, CDR2 FYNNEI. The CDR3 totals 15 residues. The J segment lost 4 bases and the V segment lost 6 bases, leaving 6 bases of the junction unmatched. CDR3 in amino acids: CASRELAGGQYEQYF. The CDR3 DNA follows: TGTGCCAGCAGAGAACTAGCGGGGGGGCAGTACGAGCAGTACTTC.

Here the CDR3 reads CASSPQGLNQPQHF. CDR3 DNA: TGTGCCAGCAGCCCACAGGGGCTCAATCAGCCCCAGCATTTT. The chain joins TRBV7-9 to TRBJ1-5, with 7 nucleotides matching TRBD1. V was pared by 5 bases and J by 3 bases, with 4 bases of the junction left unmatched. The CDR3 totals 14 residues. Per the germline V gene, CDR1 is SEHNR and CDR2 is FQNEAQ (reference sequence).

This rearrangement joins TRBV19 to TRBJ2-1; D gene uncertain. Germline V gives CDR1 LNHDA, CDR2 SQIVND (reference sequence). With 8 bases removed from V and 7 bases from J, the gap between germline ends came to 15 bases. The CDR3 extends over 13 amino acids. Written as DNA, the CDR3 is TGTGCCAGTTCGGTGGCCGGAGCTAATGAGCAGTTCTTC. Translation gives CASSVAGANEQFF. The entire variable domain, with the rest obtained from reference TRBV19 and TRBJ2-1, is as follows: DGGITQSPKYLFRKEGQNVTLSCEQNLNHDAMYWYRQDPGQGLRLIYYSQIVNDFQKGDIAEGYSVSREKKESFPLTVTSAQKNPTAFYLCASSVAGANEQFFGPGTRLTVL.

This sequence joins TRBV7-9 and TRBJ2-5; TRBD2 agrees at 12 bases. Unmatched junction bases numbered 0, after V lost 1 base and J lost 3 bases. Germline CDR1 and CDR2: SEHNR and FQNEAQ (reference sequence). This CDR3 is built from 15 residues. Here the CDR3 reads CASSLGTSGEETQYF. The CDR3 region has the DNA TGTGCCAGCAGCTTAGGGACTAGCGGGGAAGAGACCCAGTACTTC.

The gene calls are TRBV2 and TRBJ2-3, with D possibly being TRBD1 (5 bases). CDR3 size: 12 residues. Germline V gene sequence: CDR1 SNHLY, CDR2 FYNNEI. Trimming stripped 6 bases from V and 5 bases from J, with 9 bases between. DNA of the CDR3: TGTGCCAGCAGAGGGGATGGAGATACGCAGTATTTT. Translated, it gives CASRGDGDTQYF.

The chain has TRBV7-2 and TRBJ1-2, with a tentative D call TRBD1 (6 bases). CDR3 size: 13 residues. The V gene lost 3 bases and the J gene lost 8 bases, with 13 bases spanning the gap. Germline values: CDR1 SGHTA, CDR2 FQGNSA. CDR3 sequence reads: CASSFNRERGYTF. Here the CDR3 DNA reads TGTGCCAGCAGCTTTAACAGGGAAAGGGGCTACACCTTC.

This chain links TRBV9 with TRBJ1-3; the D gene is possibly TRBD1 (5 bases). CDR3 length: 16 residues. Germline lookup yields CDR1 SGDLS and CDR2 YYNGEE. The ends were cut back, 4 bases at V and 0 bases at J, with 14 bases in the middle. CDR3 sequence reads: CASSPLGLPSGNTIYF. In DNA, the CDR3 is TGTGCCAGCAGCCCCCTGGGGCTGCCCTCTGGAAACACCATATATTTT.

The V call is TRBV29-1, the J call TRBJ1-4, with TRBD1 as a possible D gene (5 bases). Germline loops: CDR1 SQVTM, CDR2 ANQGSEA. The CDR3 runs to 13 residues. V gave up 7 bases and J gave up 8 bases, with 17 bases separating them. The CDR3 region has the DNA TGCAGCGCCGCAGGAGGGGAGTGGGAAAAACTGTTTTTT. Translated, it gives CSAAGGEWEKLFF. The complete variable domain, with remaining parts taken from reference TRBV29-1 and TRBJ1-4, reads SAVISQKPSRDICQRGTSLTIQCQVDSQVTMMFWYRQQPGQSLTLIATANQGSEATYESGFVIDKFPISRPNLTFSTLTVSNMSPEDSSIYLCSAAGGEWEKLFFGSGTQLSVL.

The gene calls are TRBV5-6 and TRBJ2-7; tentative D call: TRBD1 (5 bases). V gave up 4 bases and J gave up 4 bases, with 9 bases separating them. Germline V gene data show CDR1 as SGHDT and CDR2 as YYEEEE. The CDR3 totals 12 residues. The CDR3 DNA sequence: TGTGCCAGCAGCATTGGACAATACGAGCAGTACTTC. Its protein is CASSIGQYEQYF.

The chain uses TRBV19 and TRBJ1-4; D gene ambiguous. V lost 3 bases and J lost 8, with 13 bases in between. CDR1 is LNHDA, CDR2 SQIVND, per germline (reference sequence). This CDR3 is built from 14 residues. The CDR3 loop is CASSIRPNGEKLFF. CDR3 nucleotides: TGTGCCAGTAGTATCCGGCCCAACGGGGAAAAACTGTTTTTT.